A selection of T cell receptor beta chains follows, all from one sample in a study of T-cell reconstitution after alpha-beta-depleted transplantation in children. TCRdb called the PCR reads again in MiXCR, with one record for every CDR3 protein. The sample has about 830,000 distinct CDR3 sequences, approximately 15% seen once; the top ten hold about 4.6%. The specimen was PBMCs, mostly from graft donor cells, collected 360 days after TCRalphabeta/CD19-depleted stem cell transplant. These receptors were taken from a male patient aged 10-17 years who had a stem cell transplant for acute lymphoblastic leukemia, so the T cells may come from the graft donor. Both conserved end residues are part of each CDR3. Fields, in order: D gene, J gene, clone size, V gene, CDR3 protein, CDR3 DNA. The D gene is left open where the match is weak. Clone size is stated in some rows and not others, as once, few, many or a class when expanded.

- TRBJ1-1 - TRBV27 CASSLIGGYEAFF TGTGCCAGCAGTTTAATAGGGGGGTATGAAGCTTTCTTT
TRBD2 TRBJ2-1 - TRBV6-4 CASSVGSGRALPYNEQFF TGTGCCAGCAGTGTTGGTAGCGGGAGGGCCCTCCCCTACAATGAGCAGTTCTTC
- TRBJ1-4 - TRBV4-1 CASSQKAAVNEKLFF TGCGCCAGCAGCCAGAAGGCGGCGGTGAATGAAAAACTGTTTTTT
TRBD2 TRBJ2-1 - TRBV7-6 CASSSSPATSGRLNEQFF TGTGCCAGCAGCTCCTCCCCTGCGACTAGCGGGAGACTCAATGAGCAGTTCTTC
- TRBJ2-1 - TRBV6-2/TRBV6-3 CASSYFYPFYNEQFF TGTGCCAGCAGTTACTTCTACCCCTTTTACAATGAGCAGTTCTTC
- TRBJ2-7 - TRBV7-9 CASSLAGRESHEQYF TGTGCCAGCAGCTTAGCGGGTAGGGAATCTCACGAGCAGTACTTC
- TRBJ2-1 - TRBV7-8 CASSFARGLYNEQFF TGTGCCAGCAGCTTCGCTAGGGGATTGTACAATGAGCAGTTCTTC
- TRBJ1-2 - TRBV12-3/TRBV12-4 CASSPFLAYNYGYTF TGTGCCAGCAGTCCCTTCTTGGCCTATAACTATGGCTACACCTTC
TRBD1 TRBJ2-2 few TRBV5-6 CASSLDRGPDTGELFF TGTGCCAGCAGCTTAGACAGGGGTCCGGACACCGGGGAGCTGTTTTTT
- TRBJ2-3 few TRBV7-3 CASSSTIHDTQYF TGTGCCAGCAGCTCCACGATACACGATACGCAGTATTTT
- TRBJ2-2 - TRBV5-4 CASIIHNTGELFF TGTGCCAGCATAATCCACAACACCGGGGAGCTGTTTTTT
- TRBJ1-5 - TRBV27 CASSPYRGNQPQHF TGTGCCAGCAGTCCCTACAGGGGCAATCAGCCCCAGCATTTT
- TRBJ2-1 - TRBV11-2 CASSFRGPYRGYNEQFF TGTGCCAGCAGCTTCCGGGGCCCCTATCGGGGCTACAATGAGCAGTTCTTC
TRBD2 TRBJ2-5 few TRBV5-1 CASSAQREPGETQYF TGCGCCAGCAGCGCACAGCGGGAGCCGGGAGAGACCCAGTACTTC
- TRBJ1-1 few TRBV5-1 CASSSDGGLVNTEAFF TGCGCCAGCAGCTCCGACGGGGGGCTAGTGAACACTGAAGCTTTCTTT
- TRBJ2-1 - TRBV7-9 CASSLGFRGESQFF TGTGCCAGCAGCTTAGGGTTTAGGGGGGAATCGCAGTTCTTC
TRBD1 TRBJ2-7 few TRBV28 CASSSSGTGGHEQYF TGTGCCAGCAGTTCTAGCGGTACAGGGGGCCACGAGCAGTACTTC